Each of the 3 T cell receptor beta chains below was sequenced from the same sample in a study of shared clonotypes between healthy human individuals. The method was immunoSEQ multiplex PCR; TCRdb's version includes in-frame clones alone and lacks a portion of them. The table has 550,000 to 800,000 clones, over 65% seen once. Sequenced sample: memory CD4+ T cells sorted from blood. The sample's subset: CD45RA-negative fraction. The receptors were sampled from a woman in her 30s in good health.

For the CDR3, the DNA is TGTGCCAGCAGCCCGAATAGTGTCCTTGCCACCGGGGAGCTGTTTTTT. Its translation is CASSPNSVLATGELFF. The chain uses TRBV7-2 and TRBJ2-2, with unresolved D. The CDR3 sequence is 16 residues long. From germline, CDR1 is SGHTA and CDR2 FQGNSA. V gave up 5 bases and J gave up 4 bases, with 17 bases separating them.

The V and J genes are TRBV5-1 and TRBJ2-7, with D maybe TRBD2 (6 bases). Germline values: CDR1 SGHRS, CDR2 YFSETQ. The V gene lost 3 bases and the J gene lost 4 bases, with 14 bases spanning the gap. The CDR3 has 14 residues. The CDR3 DNA is TGCGCCAGCAGCTCCGGCGGGATCCAGTACGAGCAGTACTTC. The encoded protein is CASSSGGIQYEQYF.

This rearrangement joins TRBV5-1 to TRBJ2-1, with 12 bases lining up with TRBD2. Losses at the gene ends were 0 bases for V and 4 bases for J; bases not matched to a gene: 11. Germline V gene sequence: CDR1 SGHRS, CDR2 YFSETQ. The CDR3 is 19 residues long. DNA for the CDR3: TGCGCCAGCAGCTTGGGGCCTCTAGCGGGAGGGCTGGGTTACAATGAGCAGTTCTTC. Its protein is CASSLGPLAGGLGYNEQFF.